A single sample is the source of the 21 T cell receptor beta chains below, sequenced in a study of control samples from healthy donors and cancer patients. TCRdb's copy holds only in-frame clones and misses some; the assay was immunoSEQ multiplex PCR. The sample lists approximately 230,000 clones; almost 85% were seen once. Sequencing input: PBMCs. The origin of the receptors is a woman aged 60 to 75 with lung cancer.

CDR3: CASSVRGYMADNSPLHF. In nucleotides, the CDR3 is TGTGCCAGCAGTGTCAGGGGCTATATGGCGGATAATTCACCCCTCCACTTT. The chain has TRBV28 and TRBJ1-6; weak D call: TRBD1 (6 bases). The CDR3 has 17 amino acids. CDR1 is MDHEN, CDR2 SYDVKM, per germline. V gave up 5 bases and J gave up 5 bases, with 19 bases separating them.

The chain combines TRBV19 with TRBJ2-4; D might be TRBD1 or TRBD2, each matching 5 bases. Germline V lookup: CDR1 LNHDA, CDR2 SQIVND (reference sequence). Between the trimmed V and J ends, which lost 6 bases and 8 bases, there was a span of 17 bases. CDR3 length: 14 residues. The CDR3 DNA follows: TGTGCCAGTAGAAATCCCGGGGAAGGGGACATTCAGTACTTC. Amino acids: CASRNPGEGDIQYF.

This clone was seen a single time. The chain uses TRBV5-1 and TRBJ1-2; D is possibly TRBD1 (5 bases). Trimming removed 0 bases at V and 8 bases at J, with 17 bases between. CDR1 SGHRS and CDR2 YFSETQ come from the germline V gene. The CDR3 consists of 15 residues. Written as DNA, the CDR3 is TGCGCCAGCAGCTTGGCCGTTGGGGCAGCGCAAGGCTACACCTTC. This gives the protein CASSLAVGAAQGYTF.

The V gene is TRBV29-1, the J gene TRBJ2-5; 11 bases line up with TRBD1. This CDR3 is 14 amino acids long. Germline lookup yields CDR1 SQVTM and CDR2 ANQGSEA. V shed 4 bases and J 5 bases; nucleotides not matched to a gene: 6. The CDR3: CSVARTGGIETQYF. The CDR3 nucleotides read TGCAGCGTTGCTAGGACAGGGGGCATTGAGACCCAGTACTTC.

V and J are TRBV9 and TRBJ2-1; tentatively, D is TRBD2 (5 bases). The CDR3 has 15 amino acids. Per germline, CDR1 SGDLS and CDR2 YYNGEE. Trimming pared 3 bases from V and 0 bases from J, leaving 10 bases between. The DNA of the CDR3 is TGTGCCAGCAGCGGCCGGGAACACTCCTACAATGAGCAGTTCTTC. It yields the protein CASSGREHSYNEQFF.

The CDR3 reads CASSVGTSGTQPLSTDTQYF. In DNA form, the CDR3 reads TGTGCCAGCAGCGTCGGGACTAGCGGGACCCAACCCCTGAGCACAGATACGCAGTATTTT. The rearrangement links TRBV9 to TRBJ2-3; 13 nucleotides line up with TRBD2. CDR1 SGDLS and CDR2 YYNGEE come from the germline V gene. After removal of 2 bases from V and 0 bases from J, the junction contained 12 bases not matched to a gene. The CDR3 runs 20 residues.

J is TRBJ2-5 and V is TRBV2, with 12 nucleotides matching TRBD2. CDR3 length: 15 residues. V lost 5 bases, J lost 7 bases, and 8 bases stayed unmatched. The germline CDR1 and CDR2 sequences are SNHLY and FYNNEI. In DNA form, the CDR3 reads TGTGCCAGCAGTCGGACTAGCGGGAAGAGGGGGACCCAGTACTTC. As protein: CASSRTSGKRGTQYF.

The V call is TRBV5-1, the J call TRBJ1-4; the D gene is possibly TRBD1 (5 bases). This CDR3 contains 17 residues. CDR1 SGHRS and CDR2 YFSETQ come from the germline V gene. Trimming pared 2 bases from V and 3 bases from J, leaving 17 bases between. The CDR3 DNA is TGCGCCAGCAGCTTAGGTGGGGGATTCGCGGCTAATGAAAAACTGTTTTTT. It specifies CASSLGGGFAANEKLFF.

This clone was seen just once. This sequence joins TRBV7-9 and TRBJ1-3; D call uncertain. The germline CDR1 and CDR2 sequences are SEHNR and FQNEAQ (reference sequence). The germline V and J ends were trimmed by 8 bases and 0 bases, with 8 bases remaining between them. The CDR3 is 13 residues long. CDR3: CASDTLSGNTIYF. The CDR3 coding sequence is TGTGCCAGCGACACCCTCTCTGGAAACACCATATATTTT.

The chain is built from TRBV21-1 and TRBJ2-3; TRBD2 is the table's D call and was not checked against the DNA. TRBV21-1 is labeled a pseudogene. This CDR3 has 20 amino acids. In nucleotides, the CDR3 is TGTGCCAGCAGCAAAGGTGGGGGTAGACTAGCGGGCTTCGCCACAGATACGCAGTATTTT. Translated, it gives CASSKGGGRLAGFATDTQYF.

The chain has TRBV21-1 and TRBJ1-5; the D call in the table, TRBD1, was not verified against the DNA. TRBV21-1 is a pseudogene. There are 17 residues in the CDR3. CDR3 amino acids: CASSTDREEAPNQPQHF. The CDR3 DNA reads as TGTGCCAGCAGCACGGACAGGGAGGAAGCCCCCAATCAGCCCCAGCATTTT.

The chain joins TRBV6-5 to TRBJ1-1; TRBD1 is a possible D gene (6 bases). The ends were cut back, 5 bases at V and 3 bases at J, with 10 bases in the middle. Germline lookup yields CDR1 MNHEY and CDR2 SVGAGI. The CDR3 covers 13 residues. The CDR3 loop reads CASSRTEYTEAFF. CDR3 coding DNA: TGTGCCAGCAGTCGGACAGAATACACTGAAGCTTTCTTT.

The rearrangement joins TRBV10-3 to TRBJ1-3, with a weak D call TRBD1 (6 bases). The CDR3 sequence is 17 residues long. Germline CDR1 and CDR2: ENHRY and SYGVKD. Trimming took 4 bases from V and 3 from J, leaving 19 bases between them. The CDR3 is CAISGSQGVLGGNTIYF. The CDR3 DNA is TGTGCCATCAGTGGATCACAGGGCGTACTAGGTGGAAACACCATATATTTT.

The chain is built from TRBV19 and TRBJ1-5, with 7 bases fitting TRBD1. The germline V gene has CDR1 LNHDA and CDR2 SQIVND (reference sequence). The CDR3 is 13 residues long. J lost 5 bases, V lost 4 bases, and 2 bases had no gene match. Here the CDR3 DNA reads TGTGCCAGTAGTACGACAGGGTATCAGCCCCAGCATTTT. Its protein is CASSTTGYQPQHF. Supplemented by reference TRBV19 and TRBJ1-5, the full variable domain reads DGGITQSPKYLFRKEGQNVTLSCEQNLNHDAMYWYRQDPGQGLRLIYYSQIVNDFQKGDIAEGYSVSREKKESFPLTVTSAQKNPTAFYLCASSTTGYQPQHFGDGTRLSIL.

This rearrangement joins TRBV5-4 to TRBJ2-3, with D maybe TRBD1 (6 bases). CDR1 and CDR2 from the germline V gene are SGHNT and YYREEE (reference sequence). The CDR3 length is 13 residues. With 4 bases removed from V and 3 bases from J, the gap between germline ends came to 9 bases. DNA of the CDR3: TGTGCCAGCAGCGCAACAGGGACAGATACGCAGTATTTT. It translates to CASSATGTDTQYF. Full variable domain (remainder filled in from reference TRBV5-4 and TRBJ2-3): ETGVTQSPTHLIKTRGQQVTLRCSSQSGHNTVSWYQQALGQGPQFIFQYYREEENGRGNFPPRFSGLQFPNYSSELNVNALELDDSALYLCASSATGTDTQYFGPGTRLTVL.

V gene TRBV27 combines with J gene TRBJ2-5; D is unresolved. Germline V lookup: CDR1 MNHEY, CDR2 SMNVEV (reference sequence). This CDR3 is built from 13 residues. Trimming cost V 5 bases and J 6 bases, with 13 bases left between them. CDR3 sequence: CASSTGPVQTQYF. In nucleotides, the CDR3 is TGTGCCAGCAGTACTGGACCCGTCCAGACCCAGTACTTC.

The CDR3 is CASSSRRGGTGTEAFF. CDR3 DNA: TGTGCCAGCAGCTCCAGACGGGGGGGTACAGGGACTGAAGCTTTCTTT. This chain uses TRBV5-4 with TRBJ1-1, with a tentative D call TRBD1 (6 bases). The CDR3 is made up of 16 amino acids. In germline, CDR1 is SGHNT, CDR2 YYREEE (reference sequence). Trimming cost V 3 bases and J 5 bases, with 20 bases left between them.

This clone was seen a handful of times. The CDR3, as DNA: TGTGCCAGCAGTCTTTTCCAGGGGCATCAGCCCCAGCATTTT. Its translation: CASSLFQGHQPQHF. The chain links TRBV27 to TRBJ1-5, with a possible D match to TRBD1 (6 bases). Trimming took off 5 bases at V and 5 bases at J, with 13 bases between the two ends. From germline, CDR1 is MNHEY and CDR2 SMNVEV (reference sequence). The CDR3 length is 14 residues.

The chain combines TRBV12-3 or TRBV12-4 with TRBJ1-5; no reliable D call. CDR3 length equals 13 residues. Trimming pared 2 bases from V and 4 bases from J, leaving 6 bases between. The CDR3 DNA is TGTGCCAGCAGTTTATCGGAGAATCAGCCCCAGCATTTT. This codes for CASSLSENQPQHF.

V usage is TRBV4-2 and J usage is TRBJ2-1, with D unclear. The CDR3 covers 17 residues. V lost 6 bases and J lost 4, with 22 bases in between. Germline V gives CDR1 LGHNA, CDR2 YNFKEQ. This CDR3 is CASRPSDGRRIYNEQFF. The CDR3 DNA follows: TGTGCCAGCAGACCTAGTGACGGGCGCCGAATATACAATGAGCAGTTCTTC.

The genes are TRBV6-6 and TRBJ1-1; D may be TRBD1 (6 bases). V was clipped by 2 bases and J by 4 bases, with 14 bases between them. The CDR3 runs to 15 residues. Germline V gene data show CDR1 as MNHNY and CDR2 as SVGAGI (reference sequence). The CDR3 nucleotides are TGTGCCAGCAGTTACCATGGGGGCGAGAGCACTGAAGCTTTCTTT. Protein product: CASSYHGGESTEAFF.